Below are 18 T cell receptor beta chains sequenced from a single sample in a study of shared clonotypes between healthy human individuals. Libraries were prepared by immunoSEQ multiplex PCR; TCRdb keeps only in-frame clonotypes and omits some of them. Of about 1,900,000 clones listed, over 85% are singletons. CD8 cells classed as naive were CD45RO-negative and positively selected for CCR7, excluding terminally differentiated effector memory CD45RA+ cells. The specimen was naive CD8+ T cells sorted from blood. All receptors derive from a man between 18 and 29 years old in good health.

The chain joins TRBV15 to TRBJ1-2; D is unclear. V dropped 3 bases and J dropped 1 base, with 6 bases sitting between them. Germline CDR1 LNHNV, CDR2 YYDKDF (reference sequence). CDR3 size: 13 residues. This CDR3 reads CATSSGLNYGYTF. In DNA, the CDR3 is TGTGCCACCAGCAGCGGTCTTAACTATGGCTACACCTTC.

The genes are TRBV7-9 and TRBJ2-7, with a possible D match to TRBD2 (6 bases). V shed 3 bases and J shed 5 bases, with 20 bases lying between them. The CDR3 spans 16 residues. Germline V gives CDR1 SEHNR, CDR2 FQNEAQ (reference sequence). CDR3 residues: CASSFVTGGLFDEQYF. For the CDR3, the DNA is TGTGCCAGCAGCTTTGTTACCGGGGGACTCTTCGACGAGCAGTACTTC.

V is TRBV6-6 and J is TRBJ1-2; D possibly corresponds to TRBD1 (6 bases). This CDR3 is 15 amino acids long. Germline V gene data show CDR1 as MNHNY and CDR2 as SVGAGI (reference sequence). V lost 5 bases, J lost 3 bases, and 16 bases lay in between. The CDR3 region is CASSPIQGGDYGYTF. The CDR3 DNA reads TGTGCCAGCAGTCCTATACAGGGAGGGGACTATGGCTACACCTTC.

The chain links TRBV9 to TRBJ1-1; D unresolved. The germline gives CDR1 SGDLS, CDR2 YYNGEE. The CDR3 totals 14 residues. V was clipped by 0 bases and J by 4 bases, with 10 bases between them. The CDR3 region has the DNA TGTGCCAGCAGCGTAGTTGACGACGGCACTGAAGCTTTCTTT. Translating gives CASSVVDDGTEAFF.

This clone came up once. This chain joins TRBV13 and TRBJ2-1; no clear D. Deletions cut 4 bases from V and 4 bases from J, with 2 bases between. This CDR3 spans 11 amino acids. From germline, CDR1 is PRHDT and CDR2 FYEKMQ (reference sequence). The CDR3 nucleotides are TGTGCCAGCAGCTCGTACAATGAGCAGTTCTTC. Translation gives CASSSYNEQFF.

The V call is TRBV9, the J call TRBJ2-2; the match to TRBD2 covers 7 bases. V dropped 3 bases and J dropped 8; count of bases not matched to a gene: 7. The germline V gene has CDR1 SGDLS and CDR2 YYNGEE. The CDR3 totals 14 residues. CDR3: CASSAGTKAGELFF. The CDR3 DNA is TGTGCCAGCAGCGCCGGGACTAAGGCTGGGGAGCTGTTTTTT.

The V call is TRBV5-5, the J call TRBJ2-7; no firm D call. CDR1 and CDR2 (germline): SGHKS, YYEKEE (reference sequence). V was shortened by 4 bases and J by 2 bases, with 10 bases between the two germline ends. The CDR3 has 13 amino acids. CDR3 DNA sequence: TGTGCCAGCAGCCCCCGAGTAACCTACGAGCAGTACTTC. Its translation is CASSPRVTYEQYF.

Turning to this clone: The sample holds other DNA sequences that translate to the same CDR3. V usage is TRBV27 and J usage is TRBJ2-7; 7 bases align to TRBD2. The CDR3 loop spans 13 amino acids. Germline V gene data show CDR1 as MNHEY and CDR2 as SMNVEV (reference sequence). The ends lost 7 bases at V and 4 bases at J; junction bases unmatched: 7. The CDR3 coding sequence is TGTGCCAGCACAGCGGGAAGGTCGTACGAGCAGTACTTC. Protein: CASTAGRSYEQYF.

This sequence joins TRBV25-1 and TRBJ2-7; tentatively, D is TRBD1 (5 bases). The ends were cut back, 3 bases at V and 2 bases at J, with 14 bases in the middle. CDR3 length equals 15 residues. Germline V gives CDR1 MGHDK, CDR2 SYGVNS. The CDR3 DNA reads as TGTGCCAGCAGTGACCAGACAGCGAAACCCTACGAGCAGTACTTC. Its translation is CASSDQTAKPYEQYF.

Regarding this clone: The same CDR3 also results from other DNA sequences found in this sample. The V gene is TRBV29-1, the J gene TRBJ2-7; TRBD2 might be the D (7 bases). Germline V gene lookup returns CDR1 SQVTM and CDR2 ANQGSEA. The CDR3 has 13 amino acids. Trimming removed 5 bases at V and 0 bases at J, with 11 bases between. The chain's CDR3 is CSVSGGPSYEQYF. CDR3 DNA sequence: TGCAGCGTTTCGGGGGGCCCCTCCTACGAGCAGTACTTC.

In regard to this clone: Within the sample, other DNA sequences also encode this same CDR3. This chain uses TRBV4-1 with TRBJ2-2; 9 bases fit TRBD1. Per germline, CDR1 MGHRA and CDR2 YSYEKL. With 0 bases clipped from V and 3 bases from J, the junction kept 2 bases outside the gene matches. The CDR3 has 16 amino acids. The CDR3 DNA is TGCGCCAGCAGCCAAGAGACAGGGGGAGACACCGGGGAGCTGTTTTTT. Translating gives CASSQETGGDTGELFF.

The CDR3 region has the DNA TGTGCCAGCAGCTTTGGCAGGGGTCTAAGCTACGAGCAGTACTTC. The encoded protein is CASSFGRGLSYEQYF. This chain connects TRBV7-9 to TRBJ2-7; D perhaps matches TRBD1 (6 bases). The V and J ends lost 3 bases and 3 bases respectively, with 15 bases between them. Germline V gene lookup returns CDR1 SEHNR and CDR2 FQNEAQ (reference sequence). This CDR3 is built from 15 residues.

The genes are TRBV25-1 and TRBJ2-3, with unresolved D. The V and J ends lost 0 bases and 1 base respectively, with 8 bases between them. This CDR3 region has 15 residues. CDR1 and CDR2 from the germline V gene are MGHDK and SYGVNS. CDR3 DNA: TGTGCCAGCAGTGAATATATTGGGGGCACAGATACGCAGTATTTT. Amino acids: CASSEYIGGTDTQYF.

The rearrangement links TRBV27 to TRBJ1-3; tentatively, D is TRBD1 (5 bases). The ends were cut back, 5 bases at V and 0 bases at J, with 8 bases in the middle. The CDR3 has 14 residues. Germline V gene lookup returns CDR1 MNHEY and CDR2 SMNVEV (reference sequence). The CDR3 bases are TGTGCCAGCAGTACAGGCGTCTCTGGAAACACCATATATTTT. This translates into CASSTGVSGNTIYF.

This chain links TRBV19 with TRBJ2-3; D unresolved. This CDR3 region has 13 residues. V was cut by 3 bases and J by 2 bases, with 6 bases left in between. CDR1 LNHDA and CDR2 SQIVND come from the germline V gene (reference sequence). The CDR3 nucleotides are TGTGCCAGTAGTATGCAAAACACAGATACGCAGTATTTT. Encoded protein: CASSMQNTDTQYF.

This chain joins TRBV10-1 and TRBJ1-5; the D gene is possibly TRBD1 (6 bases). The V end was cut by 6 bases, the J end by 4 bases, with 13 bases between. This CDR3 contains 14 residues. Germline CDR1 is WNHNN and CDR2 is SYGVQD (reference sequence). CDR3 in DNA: TGCGCCAGCAGCCGGGACATCGATAATCAGCCCCAGCATTTT. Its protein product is CASSRDIDNQPQHF.

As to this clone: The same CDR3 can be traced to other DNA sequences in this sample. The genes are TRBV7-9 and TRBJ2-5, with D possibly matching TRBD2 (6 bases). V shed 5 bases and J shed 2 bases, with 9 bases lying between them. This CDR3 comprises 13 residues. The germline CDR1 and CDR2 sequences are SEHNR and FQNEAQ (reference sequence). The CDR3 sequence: CASSPSEQETQYF. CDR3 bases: TGTGCCAGCAGCCCTAGCGAACAAGAGACCCAGTACTTC.

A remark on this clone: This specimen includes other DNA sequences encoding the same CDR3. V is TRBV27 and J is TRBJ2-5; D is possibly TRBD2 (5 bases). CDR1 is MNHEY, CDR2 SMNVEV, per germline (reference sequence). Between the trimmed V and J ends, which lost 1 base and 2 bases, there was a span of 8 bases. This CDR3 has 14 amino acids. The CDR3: CASSLLGLQETQYF. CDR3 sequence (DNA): TGTGCCAGCAGTTTATTAGGACTTCAAGAGACCCAGTACTTC.